The present TCR beta chain was sequenced within a study of T cells in Graves' hyperthyroidism and ophthalmopathy. General study points: Most clonotypes that expanded in the thyroid above 0.001 also showed up in blood.

The CDR3 extends over 11 amino acids. Germline assignment: CDR1 SQVTM and CDR2 ANQGSEA. Unmatched junction bases numbered 3, after V lost 6 bases and J lost 6 bases. Regions amplified from RNA transcripts were the TCR beta CDR3 regions. Primed by the HTBI set, a first-round RT-PCR was run on the TCR CDR3. TCRdb ran MiXCR on the multiplex PCR reads and lists one entry per CDR3 protein. The sample has a few hundred thousand distinct CDR3 sequences, around a sixth seen once; the top ten hold under 55%. Turning to this clonotype: No antigen is known for it.

The origin of this receptor is a woman aged 45-65 years with Graves' hyperthyroidism. The sample was blood. The chain has TRBV29-1 and TRBJ1-2, with 8 nucleotides matching TRBD1. The CDR3 nucleotides are TGCAGCGTCAAGACAGGGGATGGCTACACCTTC. Its protein product is CSVKTGDGYTF.